This entry features one T cell receptor beta chain sequence. What it binds is unknown. V was clipped by 10 bases and J by 2 bases; unmatched bases: 10. This CDR3 is 14 amino acids long. Germline V gene sequence: CDR1 LNHDA, CDR2 SQIVND (reference sequence). This entry is derived from a study of cytomegalovirus exposure and HLA in healthy donors. Overall study findings and caveats: An analysis done earlier found most TCR beta V segments productive about 87% or about 30% of the time. In a later analysis, TCR beta V- and J-gene trimming was associated with a missense DCLRE1C variant. TCR beta chains numbering roughly 150 were designated cytomegalovirus-associated.

Primers: 60 Vbeta forward and 13 Jbeta reverse. Data came from immunoSEQ multiplex PCR; TCRdb stores just in-frame clones and leaves some out. The sample contains approximately 150,000 clones, about 80% of which appear only once. This sequence joins TRBV19 and TRBJ1-2; TRBD1 aligns across 7 bases. This TCR came from a woman between 25 and 40 years old in good health and CMV-seropositive. The material sequenced was PBMCs. The CDR3 DNA reads TGTGCCACCGCCCCCGGGACAGCCAACTATGGCTACACCTTC. Translated, it gives CATAPGTANYGYTF.